The 8 T cell receptor beta chains given below trace back to one sample, sequenced in a study of breast tumors, draining lymph nodes, adjacent tissues. Samples came from axillary lymph nodes draining the breast cancer. A single record per CDR3 protein comes from TCRdb applying MiXCR to the multiplex PCR reads. The sample comprises roughly 260,000 distinct CDR3 sequences, about 30% of which are singletons, and more than 0.95% rests with the top ten. The sequencing sample was made of axillary lymph node tissue. The receptors were sampled from a female donor with breast cancer. Some clones in this sample may be carry-over from other donors' samples.

The rearrangement joins TRBV28 to TRBJ1-3, with D possibly matching TRBD1 (5 bases). The CDR3 has 14 residues. Deletions cut 3 bases from V and 1 base from J, with 7 bases between. CDR1 is MDHEN, CDR2 SYDVKM, per germline. The chain's CDR3 is CASSLQGSGNTIYF. The CDR3 region has the DNA TGTGCCAGCAGTTTGCAGGGTTCTGGAAACACCATATATTTT. Supplemented by reference TRBV28 and TRBJ1-3, the full variable domain reads DVKVTQSSRYLVKRTGEKVFLECVQDMDHENMFWYRQDPGLGLRLIYFSYDVKMKEKGDIPEGYSVSREKKERFSLILESASTNQTSMYLCASSLQGSGNTIYFGEGSWLTVV.

This clonotype occurred many times. The V call is TRBV19, the J call TRBJ2-2; tentative D call: TRBD2 (6 bases). Trimming removed 3 bases at V and 6 bases at J, with 23 bases between. The CDR3 runs to 18 residues. Germline V gene sequence: CDR1 LNHDA, CDR2 SQIVND (reference sequence). The chain's CDR3 is CASSMRSGGLPGAGELFF. DNA for the CDR3: TGTGCCAGTAGTATGAGGTCCGGGGGACTCCCAGGAGCCGGGGAGCTGTTTTTT.

There are a few counts of this clonotype. It may be a read error: a sequence one base away is much more abundant. The rearrangement uses TRBV7-3 and TRBJ1-3, with a weak D call TRBD1 (6 bases). This CDR3 comprises 15 residues. Per the germline V gene, CDR1 is SGHTA and CDR2 is FQGTGA. Here the CDR3 DNA reads TGTGCCAGCAGCTCCGACAGGTACTCTGGAAACACCATACATTTT. Its translation is CASSSDRYSGNTIHF. Drawing the rest from reference TRBV7-3 and TRBJ1-3, the complete variable domain is GAGVSQTPSNKVTEKGKYVELRCDPISGHTALYWYRQSLGQGPEFLIYFQGTGAADDSGLPNDRFFAVRPEGSVSTLKIQRTERGDSAVYLCASSSDRYSGNTIHFGEGSWLTVV.

Comment on this clonotype: This may be a read error: a much more frequent sequence differs by one nucleotide. This chain joins TRBV5-5 and TRBJ2-3; 7 nucleotides agree with TRBD1. The V gene's germline CDR1 is SGHKS and CDR2 YYEKEE (reference sequence). The CDR3 sequence is 16 residues long. DNA of the CDR3: TGTGCCAGCAGCTTTTATGACAGGGTGAACACAGATACGCGGTATTTT. Translating it yields CASSFYDRVNTDTRYF.

This clonotype was found many times. This chain connects TRBV7-8 to TRBJ2-7; TRBD2 matches at 7 bases. This CDR3 has 18 residues. After removal of 0 bases from V and 4 bases from J, the junction contained 15 bases not matched to a gene. Germline V gene lookup returns CDR1 SGHVS and CDR2 FQNEAQ. The CDR3 loop reads CASSLAITSDSWGYEQYF. Here the CDR3 DNA reads TGTGCCAGCAGCTTAGCCATCACTAGCGATTCCTGGGGTTACGAGCAGTACTTC. The full variable domain, with the rest looked up from reference TRBV7-8 and TRBJ2-7, is GAGVSQSPRYKVAKRGQDVALRCDPISGHVSLFWYQQALGQGPEFLTYFQNEAQLDKSGLPSDRFFAERPEGSVSTLKIQRTQQEDSAVYLCASSLAITSDSWGYEQYFGPGTRLTVT.

This clonotype has ten or more counts. This chain links TRBV15 with TRBJ2-5, with 7 nucleotides matching TRBD2. Losses at the gene ends were 6 bases for V and 5 bases for J; bases not matched to a gene: 12. Germline values: CDR1 LNHNV, CDR2 YYDKDF (reference sequence). The CDR3 has 15 amino acids. The CDR3 protein is CATRRGGLVGETQYF. The CDR3 DNA reads as TGTGCCACCAGGAGGGGAGGACTAGTGGGTGAGACCCAGTACTTC.

This clonotype was seen ten or more times. The chain employs TRBV5-8 and TRBJ1-2; D gene ambiguous. Trimming left V 0 bases short and J 7 bases short, with 1 base between. Germline V gives CDR1 SGHTS, CDR2 YDEGEE. The CDR3 runs to 10 residues. CDR3 nucleotides: TGTGCCAGCAGCTTGGTTGGCTACACCTTC. Its translation: CASSLVGYTF.

The table lists this clonotype with many counts. The chain couples TRBV5-6 to TRBJ2-6; the D is unclear. Trimming removed 4 bases at V and 0 bases at J, with 8 bases between. This CDR3 is 15 amino acids long. From germline, CDR1 is SGHDT and CDR2 YYEEEE. CDR3 nucleotides: TGTGCCAGCAGCACTGGCAGCTCTGGGGCCAACGTCCTGACTTTC. Translated: CASSTGSSGANVLTF.